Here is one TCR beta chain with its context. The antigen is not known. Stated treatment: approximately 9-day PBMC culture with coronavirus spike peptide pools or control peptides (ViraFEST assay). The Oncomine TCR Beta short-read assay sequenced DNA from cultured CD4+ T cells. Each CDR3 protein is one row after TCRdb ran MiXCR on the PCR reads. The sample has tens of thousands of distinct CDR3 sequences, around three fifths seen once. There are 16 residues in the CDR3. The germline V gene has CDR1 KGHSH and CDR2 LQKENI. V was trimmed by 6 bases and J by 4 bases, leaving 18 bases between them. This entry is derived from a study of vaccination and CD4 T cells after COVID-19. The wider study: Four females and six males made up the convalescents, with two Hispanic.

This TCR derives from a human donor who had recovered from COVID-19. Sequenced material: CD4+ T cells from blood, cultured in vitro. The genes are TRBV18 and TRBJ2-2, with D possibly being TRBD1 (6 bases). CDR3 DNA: TGTGCCAGCTCCTTCCTCAGGGGTGAAGCCACCGGGGAGCTGTTTTTT. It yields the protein CASSFLRGEATGELFF.